This entry describes one TCR beta chain. The antigen is unknown. The data were obtained in a study of regulatory T cells in long-lasting Graves disease. The CDR3 contains 14 residues. Trimming shortened V by 0 bases and J by 5 bases, and 11 bases separated the two germline ends. Per the germline V gene, CDR1 is MGHDK and CDR2 is SYGVNS. In building TCR beta libraries, iRepertoire HTBI primers were used together with Arm-PCR of CDR3 regions. TCRdb re-analysed the multiplex PCR reads in MiXCR, keeping a single row per CDR3 protein. The sample lists over 200,000 distinct CDR3 sequences, around a sixth occurring once. This sample's time point: newly diagnosed GD, antithyroid drugs for less than 3 months. PBMCs provided the RNA from which the TCR library was made. Study results and limitations: In persistent patients, shared public clonotypes (about 2,800) outnumbered those in new patients (roughly 1,000).

In addition, the sample was reused for a study of T cells in Graves' hyperthyroidism and ophthalmopathy. Per that study: The study used the HTBI primer set for a first-round RT-PCR of the TCR CDR3.

J is TRBJ2-7 and V is TRBV25-1; D gene uncertain. This receptor was identified in a woman between 25 and 40 years old with Graves disease. The material sequenced was peripheral blood mononuclear cells (PBMCs), taken at new diagnosis, from a patient treated with antithyroid drugs. Written as DNA, the CDR3 is TGTGCCAGCAGTGAATACGGCCCCTCAGACGAGCAGTACTTC. Translated, it gives CASSEYGPSDEQYF.